The present T cell receptor (beta chain) was sequenced within a study of CD8 T cells in ankylosing spondylitis. Study outcomes and limitations: Clones linked with disease were CD8+ and fairly uncommon in the peripheral blood. A TCR beta motif of about eight highly homologous variants seemed to mark ankylosing spondylitis blood.

Germline V CDR1 and CDR2: MNHEY, SVGEGT. Trimming pared 7 bases from V and 3 bases from J, leaving 16 bases between. The CDR3 is made up of 15 amino acids. Concerning this clonotype: What it binds is not known.

One entry per CDR3 protein results from TCRdb running MiXCR on the 5' RACE reads. Of a few hundred thousand distinct CDR3 sequences in the sample, approximately 16% were seen once. The chain employs TRBV6-2 or TRBV6-3 and TRBJ2-1; a weak D match, TRBD1 (5 bases). Sequences were obtained from blood, either unsorted or a sorted T cell fraction (not recorded which). The TCR comes from a male donor with ankylosing spondylitis. CDR3 nucleotides: TGTGCCAGCAACCTGAATGGGGCGGTCTACAATGAGCAGTTCTTC. This sequence encodes CASNLNGAVYNEQFF.